Listed here are 12 T cell receptor beta chains from one sample, sequenced in a study of identical twins. TCRdb fed the 5' RACE reads into MiXCR, producing one record per CDR3 protein. The repertoire holds around 690,000 distinct CDR3 sequences, with about 20% as singletons. This sample also belongs to another study, concerning T cells expressing NK-cell markers.

Sequencing input: PBMCs. All receptors come from a young woman in good health.

This clonotype was counted only a few times. The chain is built from TRBV20-1 and TRBJ2-3, with 16 bases lining up with TRBD2. Germline CDR1 reads DFQATT; CDR2 reads SNEGSKA (reference sequence). The CDR3 totals 18 residues. Trimming removed 3 bases from V and 0 bases from J; junction bases left unmatched: 6. CDR3 sequence reads: CSARLGLAGGSSTDTQYF. The CDR3 DNA sequence: TGCAGTGCTAGGTTGGGACTAGCGGGAGGGTCTAGCACAGATACGCAGTATTTT.

The chain combines TRBV20-1 with TRBJ2-7; no reliable D call. V lost 0 bases to trimming and J lost 6 bases, with 12 bases between them. The CDR3 is 13 residues long. Germline V CDR1 and CDR2: DFQATT, SNEGSKA (reference sequence). CDR3 bases: TGCAGTGCTAGAGATTGGGAAGCTGGCGAGCAGTACTTC. Translated, it gives CSARDWEAGEQYF.

This clonotype was counted between two and nine times. The chain joins TRBV7-2 to TRBJ2-1; D possibly corresponds to TRBD2 (5 bases). V was pared by 3 bases and J by 0 bases, with 9 bases between. This CDR3 has 15 amino acids. Germline V CDR1 and CDR2: SGHTA, FQGNSA. The CDR3 coding sequence is TGTGCCAGCAGCTTCGGACTTAGCTCCTACAATGAGCAGTTCTTC. It yields the protein CASSFGLSSYNEQFF.

This clonotype has only a few counts. The genes are TRBV7-6 and TRBJ2-1, with 9 bases fitting TRBD1. Germline V gene lookup returns CDR1 SGHVS and CDR2 FNYEAQ. With 8 bases clipped from V and 7 bases from J, the junction kept 6 bases outside the gene matches. This CDR3 contains 13 residues. CDR3 nucleotides: TGTGCCAGCGGGACAGGGCCCAATAATGAGCAGTTCTTC. The encoded protein is CASGTGPNNEQFF.

The chain has TRBV7-8 and TRBJ1-5; D call uncertain. V was clipped by 6 bases and J by 4 bases, with 13 bases between them. CDR1 SGHVS and CDR2 FQNEAQ come from the germline V gene. The CDR3 is 14 residues long. CDR3: CASRSGRDNQPQHF. The CDR3 nucleotides read TGTGCCAGCAGATCAGGACGGGATAATCAGCCCCAGCATTTT.

This clonotype was seen a few times. This sequence joins TRBV20-1 and TRBJ2-1; TRBD2 matches 7 bases. The CDR3 runs 13 residues. Trimming at V came to 6 bases and at J to 12 bases, leaving 14 bases not matched to a gene. CDR1 and CDR2 from the germline V gene are DFQATT and SNEGSKA (reference sequence). The DNA for the CDR3 is TGCAGTGCAGCGGGGACTTCCCCGGTTGCGCAGTTCTTC. Its translation is CSAAGTSPVAQFF.

This chain uses TRBV21-1 with TRBJ2-7; the D segment call TRBD2 is taken from the table without a DNA check. TRBV21-1 is a recognized pseudogene. The CDR3 extends over 16 amino acids. CDR3 coding DNA: TGTGCCAGCACCAAGGAGGCGGGGAGGTTTCCCTACGAGCAGTACTTC. Translated, it gives CASTKEAGRFPYEQYF.

This clonotype has a count of ten or more. This chain uses TRBV29-1 with TRBJ2-7, with D perhaps being TRBD1 or TRBD2 (5 bases each). With 7 bases removed from V and 2 bases from J, the gap between germline ends came to 15 bases. Germline V gives CDR1 SQVTM, CDR2 ANQGSEA. The CDR3 has 13 amino acids. CDR3 nucleotides: TGCAGCGCCCGGGACCGAGCAGCCTACGAGCAGTACTTC. Protein: CSARDRAAYEQYF.

This clonotype was seen only a few times. The chain has TRBV18 and TRBJ1-2; D unclear. The CDR3 loop spans 13 amino acids. Between the trimmed V and J ends, which lost 2 bases and 6 bases, there was a span of 10 bases. Germline CDR1 is KGHSH and CDR2 is LQKENI. CDR3 DNA: TGTGCCAGCTCACCAGGCTATGGCGATGGCTACACCTTC. This encodes CASSPGYGDGYTF. Variable domain in full (rest from reference TRBV18 and TRBJ1-2): NAGVMQNPRHLVRRRGQEARLRCSPMKGHSHVYWYRQLPEEGLKFMVYLQKENIIDESGMPKERFSAEFPKEGPSILRIQQVVRGDSAAYFCASSPGYGDGYTFGSGTRLTVV.

V gene TRBV29-1 combines with J gene TRBJ2-1; 8 bases align to TRBD2. The CDR3 sequence is 15 residues long. Germline loops: CDR1 SQVTM, CDR2 ANQGSEA. Trimming removed 0 bases from V and 7 bases from J; junction bases left unmatched: 8. CDR3 protein: CSVEEPGLGGNEQFF. DNA for the CDR3: TGCAGCGTTGAAGAACCGGGACTAGGGGGTAATGAGCAGTTCTTC.

This rearrangement joins TRBV12-3 or TRBV12-4 to TRBJ2-3, with 9 bases that match TRBD2. V shed 6 bases, J shed 4 bases, and the junction held 11 bases outside the gene matches. There are 16 residues in the CDR3. This chain's CDR3 is CASSPAGGGAADTQYF. In nucleotides, the CDR3 is TGTGCCAGCAGCCCCGCGGGCGGGGGGGCCGCAGATACGCAGTATTTT.

The chain carries TRBV25-1 and TRBJ2-2, with 7 bases lining up with TRBD1. V lost 5 bases and J lost 3; bases outside the gene matches: 3. The length of the CDR3 is 14 residues. Looked up from germline, CDR1 is MGHDK and CDR2 is SYGVNS. The CDR3 region has the DNA TGTGCCAGCAGTAGGGACAGATACACCGGGGAGCTGTTTTTT. Its protein is CASSRDRYTGELFF.